This T cell receptor beta chain was sequenced in a study of T cell responses to AZD1222 COVID-19 vaccine. Study observations and caveats: Only a handful of AZD1222 recipients tested seropositive at baseline.

As for this clone: What it binds is unknown.

Clones were sequenced by immunoSEQ multiplex PCR, and TCRdb holds only the in-frame ones, with some missing. The sample lists hundreds of thousands of clones, around 92% occurring once. The TCR comes from an adult who received the AZD1222 COVID-19 vaccine. Here the sequenced sample was peripheral blood, taken 28 days after the second AZD1222 dose.

In DNA, the CDR3 is TGTGCCAGCAGCTACTCAGGGGGGGCCTATAATTCACCCCTCCACTTT. This codes for CASSYSGGAYNSPLHF. The rearrangement uses TRBV9 and TRBJ1-6; TRBD1 agrees at 7 bases. CDR3 size: 16 residues. Germline loops: CDR1 SGDLS, CDR2 YYNGEE. The V gene end was trimmed by 4 bases and the J gene end by 2 bases; junction bases not matched to a gene: 6.